The entry below gives a single T cell receptor beta chain sequence along with its context. This clone is a singleton in its sample. The antigen it binds to is not known. No base quality information exists; no much larger clone differs at one position. This specimen belongs to a study of blood T cell repertoires in COVID-19 (dated by TCRdb to between 2020 and 2021). About the study as a whole: Samples from collaborators originated in the United States, Italy and Spain and spanned both the acute and convalescent phases of COVID-19. Where HLA class I and class II types were available, the types were taken from metadata supplied by the sample provider, not from assay-based typing. The repertoires were made available in a free public database intended to serve as a resource for research on the immune response to SARS-CoV-2. The prospective study material was composed of cDNA or gDNA derived from T cells, B-cell-depleted T cells, or PBMCs. Sample metadata almost always included a de-identified subject ID, COVID-19 status, age in years and sex. Deeply sampled blood TCRbeta repertoires from subjects exposed to, actively infected with, or recovered from COVID-19 were included in the dataset. The samples were drawn from the first 160 participants of the ongoing ImmuneRACE study and from under 1,500 subjects provided by 6 global collaborators.

The collaborating institutions used their own protocols to collect whole blood in K2EDTA tubes. For TCRbeta analysis, collaborator samples were shipped as frozen whole blood, as isolated PBMCs, or as DNA extracted from either sample type. V gives up 0 bases and J gives up 9 bases, and the segment between their germline ends measures 6 bases. CDR1 LGHDT and CDR2 YNNKEL are derived from the germline V gene (reference sequence). The CDR3 starts with the cysteine, ends with the phenylalanine, and has 13 residues. Only the CDR3 part of the read is kept: 39 bases, read in frame from the first base. TCRbeta CDR3 regions were amplified from genomic DNA using the immunoSEQ Assay, a bias-controlled multiplex PCR. The study's processing was this. The number of nucleated cells in each sample was estimated by amplification of reference gene primers within the assay. Sequence reads were collapsed and filtered to measure the absolute abundance of every unique TCRbeta CDR3 rearrangement. For each sample, productive Simpson clonality was calculated as the square root of Simpson's diversity index across productive rearrangements. Imported from immuneACCESS, the table was reduced by TCRdb to in-frame sequences with V and J called. These copies leave out some clones; in studies compared against another copy, an unresolved V gene accounts for under half, and the cause of the remainder is not known. V and J calls and clone size are as listed in that table; D and trimming were resolved from the DNA. Recorded for this sample are about 110,000 clones; 80% of them occurred a single time. The biggest ten clones account for roughly 4.7% of the sample.

The paper as a whole reports these results and caveats: Clinical and demographic metadata were provided uncurated, with the amount varying by source and participant.

This TCR derives from a human donor in a cohort sampled during active or convalescent COVID-19. Sequencing used peripheral blood. Recombination linked TRBV3-1 (or the pseudogene TRBV3-2) to TRBJ1-6; the D gene is unclear. The CDR3 sequence is CASSQDRGSPLHF. The nucleotide sequence reads as follows: TGTGCCAGCAGCCAAGATCGGGGTTCACCCCTCCACTTT.